This TCR beta chain was documented in a study of T cell clones after liver transplantation (dated by TCRdb to 2018 to 2020). Broadly, across the study: Samples were obtained from ITN030ST, a randomized trial in which withdrawal of immunosuppression was attempted within 2 years of liver transplantation. A cohort of 8 liver transplant recipients was studied, of whom 3 were classified as tolerant and 5 as non-tolerant. Tolerance meant complete immunosuppression withdrawal for at least one year without liver enzymes rising beyond twice the upper limit of normal. Donor-reactive T cell clones were identified using TCRbeta sequencing after a pre-transplant mixed lymphocyte reaction and were then followed in post-transplant blood. Three of the eight recipients were HCV-positive; the others were transplanted for non-autoimmune, non-viral indications. Blood samples were collected pre-transplant, pre-randomization before withdrawal, and post-randomization after either complete withdrawal or failed withdrawal. Third party-reactive TCRbeta sequences were also identified from pre-transplant MLRs to serve as an antigen-independent comparator for donor-reactive sequences. The subjects received no induction therapy and were kept on standard immunosuppression until randomization at 12-24 months post-transplant.

Thawed unstimulated PBMCs were stained for CD3, CD4 and CD8 and FACS-sorted into CD3+CD4+ and CD3+CD8+ populations. All 8 studied subjects were randomized to withdrawal of immunosuppression. The Qiagen DNeasy Blood and Tissue Kit was used for genomic DNA isolation. Comment on this clone: Its cognate antigen has yet to be identified. Base qualities were left out, and no much larger clone turns up one base away.

Overall study results and their limits: Conclusions were preliminary, limited by small, heterogeneous patient numbers and non-standardized post-transplant time points. Donor-reactive sequences declined more than third party-reactive ones, suggesting partial antigen-specific deletion unrelated to withdrawal success. In most of the 8 subjects, circulating donor-reactive CD4 TCRbeta sequences decreased significantly after transplant, regardless of tolerance or HCV status. After accounting for repertoire turnover, donor-reactive detection was significantly reduced in 7 of 8 subjects for CD4 and 8 of 8 for CD8. Low numbers of available donor cells limited the measurable donor-reactive repertoire in a couple of subjects. Because allograft tissue specimens were not available, migration of donor-reactive T cells into the graft, rather than deletion, may have occurred.

Per the germline V gene (reference sequence), MNHEY is the CDR1 and SMNVEV is the CDR2. After removal of 2 bases from V and 6 bases from J, the junction retains 6 bases not matched to a gene. Including the terminal cysteine and phenylalanine, the CDR3 comprises 14 residues. The DNA shown is the 42-base CDR3, in frame from base 1. High-throughput TCRbeta CDR3 sequencing of frozen genomic DNA was performed by immunoSEQ, with PCR amplification, mapping, bias correction and internal controls included. In the original analysis: Only productive rearrangements were retained, with each unique TCRbeta sequence defined by its CDR3 nucleotide sequence together with its V and J gene. For a sequence to be called donor-reactive, it needed a frequency of at least 0.01% and at least 5-fold expansion in CFSE-low cells compared with unstimulated pre-transplant cells. To ensure at least 90% detection power, minimum frequency thresholds were set for each subject based on that subject's lowest-template unstimulated sample. Repertoire turnover was measured by Jensen-Shannon divergence between the top 1000 TCRbeta sequences post- and pre-transplant. Two-sided Fisher's exact tests were used to test for changes in how often donor-reactive sequences were detected. TCRdb carries this immuneACCESS record with in-frame sequences only. Its versions omit some clonotypes, under half of them owing to an unresolved V gene in the studies checked, with the rest unexplained. V and J calls and clone size follow that table, whereas D and trimming were derived from the DNA. For this sample the table gives around 21,000 clones, of which 80% to 95% were detected only once. The top ten clonotypes cover approximately 25% of the sample.

Specimen: CD8+ T cells from blood, collected approximately 27 months after liver transplant. This chain joins TRBV27 to TRBJ2-7, with 8 central nucleotides matching TRBD2. The origin of this receptor is a human patient who received a liver transplant. After a transplant, the graft donor may have provided part of the T cells. DNA sequence: TGTGCCAGCAGTTTACAAGCGGGAGTACGCGAGCAGTACTTC. Its amino acids are CASSLQAGVREQYF.